This entry lists 8 T cell receptor beta chains sequenced from one sample in a study of cytomegalovirus exposure and HLA in healthy donors. Measured with immunoSEQ multiplex PCR; TCRdb has only the in-frame clones, and not every one. Among fewer than 250,000 clones, 80% to 90% were seen once, and the ten largest hold around 3%. Sequencing was carried out using PBMCs. The receptors originated from a man between 18 and 35 years old in good health and CMV-seronegative.

The chain combines TRBV15 with TRBJ2-7; 8 bases fit TRBD1. CDR1 and CDR2 (germline): LNHNV, YYDKDF (reference sequence). The CDR3 loop spans 15 amino acids. Trimming cost V 1 base and J 4 bases; bases outside gene matches: 6. DNA of the CDR3: TGTGCCACCAGCAGAGCGCAGGGGGCCTTTTACGAGCAGTACTTC. As protein: CATSRAQGAFYEQYF.

V usage is TRBV29-1 and J usage is TRBJ2-5, with D maybe TRBD2 (6 bases). The length of the CDR3 is 14 residues. Germline V gene lookup returns CDR1 SQVTM and CDR2 ANQGSEA. V was clipped by 4 bases and J by 1 base, with 13 bases between them. CDR3 sequence: CSVADYPLQETQYF. The CDR3 coding sequence is TGCAGCGTTGCGGACTACCCCCTCCAAGAGACCCAGTACTTC.

The rearrangement uses TRBV7-9 and TRBJ2-2; 7 positions agree with TRBD1. The CDR3 contains 15 residues. CDR1 and CDR2 (germline): SEHNR, FQNEAQ (reference sequence). The junction had 8 bases not matched to a gene; V was cut back by 6 bases and J by 4 bases. This chain's CDR3 is CASRRDRVGTGELFF. CDR3 DNA sequence: TGTGCCAGCAGACGAGACAGGGTGGGCACCGGGGAGCTGTTTTTT.

Here the CDR3 reads CATSEGLAGNLAYEQYF. CDR3 sequence (DNA): TGTGCCACCAGCGAGGGACTAGCGGGAAACCTAGCCTACGAGCAGTACTTC. The chain combines TRBV15 with TRBJ2-7, with 13 bases aligning to TRBD2. The V segment lost 5 bases and the J segment 2 bases; nucleotides outside the gene matches: 9. Germline loops: CDR1 LNHNV, CDR2 YYDKDF (reference sequence). The CDR3 spans 17 residues.

In regard to this clone: Relative to the germline gene, one junction end is altered; a read error may explain this. The chain is built from TRBV6-6 and TRBJ1-3; 7 bases map to TRBD1. Germline-derived CDR1 and CDR2 are MNHNY and SVGAGI (reference sequence). The CDR3 has 13 residues. The CDR3 loop reads CASSGKIDDRARF. The CDR3 bases are TGTGCCAGCAGTGGAAAAATCGACGACAGGGCCCGATTT.

The gene calls are TRBV10-3 and TRBJ1-1; D possibly corresponds to TRBD1 (6 bases). CDR1 ENHRY and CDR2 SYGVKD come from the germline V gene. V lost 6 bases and J 8 bases, leaving 16 bases between the germline ends. The CDR3 consists of 13 residues. This CDR3 reads CAIRYRQDLEAFF. The DNA of the CDR3 is TGTGCCATCAGATACAGACAGGACCTAGAAGCTTTCTTT.

The chain is built from TRBV6-6 and TRBJ2-6; no definite D call. Deletions cut 3 bases from V and 0 bases from J, with 9 bases between. CDR1 MNHNY and CDR2 SVGAGI come from the germline V gene (reference sequence). The CDR3 is 16 amino acids. DNA of the CDR3: TGTGCCAGCAGTTATATTCTAGGCTCTGGGGCCAACGTCCTGACTTTC. Its translation is CASSYILGSGANVLTF.

The chain joins TRBV7-9 to TRBJ2-7, with TRBD2 identical over 14 bases. After removal of 3 bases from V and 3 bases from J, the junction contained 1 base not matched to a gene. The CDR3 runs 15 residues. From germline, CDR1 is SEHNR and CDR2 FQNEAQ (reference sequence). The CDR3 sequence: CASSLGLAGVYEQYF. CDR3 DNA sequence: TGTGCCAGCAGCTTGGGACTAGCGGGAGTCTACGAGCAGTACTTC.